This TCR beta chain was profiled in a study of T-cell memory formation after mild COVID-19. Study-wide findings and caveats: CD4+ contracting clones lay mainly in CM and EM, CD8+ ones in EMRA. Some responding clones appeared in pre-infection memory, suggesting cross-reactive memory joined. Clones that shrank (day 15 to 85) were balanced CD4/CD8, whereas later expanders leaned CD4+.

Trimming removed 7 bases from V and 5 bases from J, with 13 bases in between. The CDR3 is 12 amino acids. Germline values: CDR1 SGHRS, CDR2 YFSETQ. TCRdb fed the 5' RACE reads into MiXCR, producing one record per CDR3 protein. The data show some 300,000 distinct CDR3 sequences, roughly a fifth seen once. This clonotype was observed a few times. What it binds is not known. The receptor was derived from a man between 18 and 35 years old who had mild COVID-19 (a few samples of this study predate the infection). Cell type and time point are not known. The chain has TRBV5-1 and TRBJ2-7; D gene unclear. Material for sequencing was PBMCs or a T cell subset sorted from them (not recorded which). CDR3 amino acids: CASPPRLDEQYV. DNA for the CDR3: TGCGCCAGCCCGCCCCGATTAGACGAGCAGTACGTC.